What follows describes a single T cell receptor beta chain. Its matching antigen is unknown. Individual cDNA molecules carried attached unique molecular identifiers. TCRdb reprocessed the 5' RACE reads with MiXCR, giving one entry per CDR3 protein. The sample lists over 60,000 distinct CDR3 sequences; about 9.4% were seen once. This CDR3 spans 15 amino acids. Germline V gene data show CDR1 as DFQATT and CDR2 as SNEGSKA (reference sequence). J gave up 2 bases and V 3 bases, and 9 bases lay outside the gene matches. This record comes from a study of early T cells in non-severe SARS-CoV-2 infection. About the research overall: Whole-blood bulk RNA, unsorted, was sequenced, and chains were unpaired. Study-level points and caveats: CD4 and private specificities were missed by VDJdb matching, which favored anti-spike CD8 responses.

Sequences were obtained from whole blood. This receptor was obtained from an adult who was a healthcare worker with PCR-confirmed SARS-CoV-2 infection or an uninfected control (not recorded which). The gene calls are TRBV20-1 and TRBJ2-5, with TRBD1 identical over 7 bases. The CDR3 here is CSARTPRDRQETQYF. CDR3 DNA: TGCAGTGCTAGGACCCCTCGGGACAGACAAGAGACCCAGTACTTC.